Following are 29 T cell receptor beta chains from one sample sequenced in a study of T cell responses to AZD1222 COVID-19 vaccine. Sequencing was performed with immunoSEQ multiplex PCR; in TCRdb, only in-frame clones are kept and a portion is missing. The sample consists of about 100,000 clones, around 90% of them appearing once. The sample in question was peripheral blood, obtained on day 0 of AZD1222 vaccination. The source of these receptors is an adult in good health.

The chain links TRBV5-1 to TRBJ2-2; TRBD2 is a possible D gene (5 bases). CDR1 is SGHRS, CDR2 YFSETQ, per germline. V was pared by 1 base and J by 7 bases, with 8 bases between. The CDR3 is made up of 13 amino acids. In DNA, the CDR3 is TGCGCCAGCAGCTTGTCCGGGGACGGGGAGCTGTTTTTT. Translation: CASSLSGDGELFF.

This rearrangement joins TRBV13 to TRBJ2-1; 7 positions agree with TRBD2. V was clipped by 5 bases and J by 0 bases; unmatched bases: 10. Germline-derived CDR1 and CDR2 are PRHDT and FYEKMQ (reference sequence). This CDR3 contains 17 residues. The chain's CDR3 is CASSPSSGSSSYNEQFF. The CDR3 DNA reads TGTGCCAGCAGCCCATCTAGCGGTTCAAGCTCCTACAATGAGCAGTTCTTC.

J is TRBJ2-3 and V is TRBV9; D is possibly TRBD1 or TRBD2 (5 bases each). The CDR3 runs to 15 residues. CDR1 and CDR2 (germline): SGDLS, YYNGEE. The V end lost 0 bases, the J end lost 4 bases, and 12 bases lay between the germline ends. This CDR3 is CASSVGGGRADTQYF. As DNA, the CDR3 is TGTGCCAGCAGCGTAGGTGGGGGAAGGGCAGATACGCAGTATTTT. Full variable domain (rest looked up from reference TRBV9 and TRBJ2-3): DSGVTQTPKHLITATGQRVTLRCSPRSGDLSVYWYQQSLDQGLQFLIQYYNGEERAKGNILERFSAQQFPDLHSELNLSSLELGDSALYFCASSVGGGRADTQYFGPGTRLTVL.

With respect to this clone: Other nucleotide sequences from this sample produce the same CDR3. V and J are TRBV6-5 and TRBJ1-2; D is unresolved. The CDR3 is made up of 12 amino acids. The V end was cut by 6 bases, the J end by 2 bases, with 7 bases between. The germline V gene encodes CDR1 MNHEY and CDR2 SVGAGI. The CDR3 protein is CASSPGNYGYTF. CDR3 nucleotide sequence: TGTGCCAGCAGCCCCGGGAACTATGGCTACACCTTC.

The chain joins TRBV9 to TRBJ2-2, with 7 bases matching TRBD1. Germline trimming cut 1 base from V and 7 bases from J; bases unmatched to any gene: 4. The CDR3 runs to 14 residues. Germline V CDR1 and CDR2: SGDLS, YYNGEE. DNA for the CDR3: TGTGCCAGCAGCGTACACAGGGGCGGCGGGGAGCTGTTTTTT. It codes for CASSVHRGGGELFF.

Concerning this clone itself: The same CDR3 arises from other DNA sequences in this sample as well. This chain uses TRBV13 with TRBJ2-7, with D possibly TRBD2 on 5 matching bases. Trimming took off 2 bases at V and 3 bases at J, with 11 bases between the two ends. Germline V CDR1 and CDR2: PRHDT, FYEKMQ (reference sequence). The CDR3 has 14 residues. The CDR3 here is CASSLSGTSYEQYF. The CDR3 coding sequence is TGTGCCAGCAGCTTATCGGGAACAAGCTACGAGCAGTACTTC.

The chain has TRBV6-5 and TRBJ1-2, with TRBD1 identical over 7 bases. V shed 9 bases and J 11 bases; nucleotides not matched to a gene: 12. This CDR3 is 12 amino acids long. Per the germline V gene, CDR1 is MNHEY and CDR2 is SVGAGI. CDR3 DNA: TGTGCCAGTATTCTGGTACAGGGGAGGTACACCTTC. This codes for CASILVQGRYTF.

The chain couples TRBV19 to TRBJ2-7; 7 bases align to TRBD1. The V and J ends lost 5 bases and 2 bases, in that order; junction bases with no gene match: 3. This CDR3 contains 13 residues. The germline CDR1 and CDR2 sequences are LNHDA and SQIVND (reference sequence). The CDR3 region is CASSPRGPYEQYF. The CDR3 DNA reads as TGTGCCAGTAGTCCTAGGGGGCCCTACGAGCAGTACTTC.

J is TRBJ1-5 and V is TRBV4-1; D is undetermined. This CDR3 region has 15 residues. The germline CDR1 and CDR2 sequences are MGHRA and YSYEKL. Trimming removed 0 bases from V and 9 bases from J, with 15 bases in between. The CDR3 bases are TGCGCCAGCAGCCAAGATAACGAGCTTGGTAGGCCCCAGCATTTT. Its protein product is CASSQDNELGRPQHF.

The J gene is TRBJ2-5, the V gene TRBV10-3; D may be TRBD1 or TRBD2 (5 bases each). Germline loops: CDR1 ENHRY, CDR2 SYGVKD. There are 16 residues in the CDR3. V lost 5 bases and J lost 1, with 17 bases in between. DNA for the CDR3: TGTGCCATCAGTTCGCAGGGCTTGGGGAGCCAAGAGACCCAGTACTTC. It is translated as CAISSQGLGSQETQYF.

V usage is TRBV7-9 and J usage is TRBJ1-2, with 9 bases lining up with TRBD1. With 10 bases clipped from V and 8 bases from J, the junction kept 5 bases outside the gene matches. The CDR3 runs 11 residues. CDR1 is SEHNR and CDR2 is FQNEAQ in the germline V gene (reference sequence). CDR3 coding DNA: TGTGCCACGGGACAGGGAGGGGGCTACACCTTC. Its protein product is CATGQGGGYTF.

V and J are TRBV27 and TRBJ2-7; no firm D call. CDR1 is MNHEY and CDR2 is SMNVEV in the germline V gene (reference sequence). The germline V and J ends were trimmed by 2 bases and 1 base, with 15 bases remaining between them. The length of the CDR3 is 16 residues. This CDR3 is CASSLKGLTESYEQYF. DNA of the CDR3: TGTGCCAGCAGTTTAAAAGGGTTAACAGAATCCTACGAGCAGTACTTC.

The chain combines TRBV19 with TRBJ1-1; weak D call: TRBD1 (6 bases). The germline CDR1 and CDR2 sequences are LNHDA and SQIVND (reference sequence). There are 16 residues in the CDR3. V was cut by 7 bases and J by 3 bases, with 21 bases left in between. CDR3 in amino acids: CASTPRRGAGDTEAFF. The CDR3 region has the DNA TGTGCCAGTACCCCCCGACGGGGGGCCGGGGACACTGAAGCTTTCTTT. Variable domain in full (rest from reference TRBV19 and TRBJ1-1): DGGITQSPKYLFRKEGQNVTLSCEQNLNHDAMYWYRQDPGQGLRLIYYSQIVNDFQKGDIAEGYSVSREKKESFPLTVTSAQKNPTAFYLCASTPRRGAGDTEAFFGQGTRLTVV.

The chain uses TRBV5-5 and TRBJ2-4; the D is unclear. CDR3 length equals 16 residues. V shed 0 bases and J shed 2 bases, with 12 bases lying between them. From germline, CDR1 is SGHKS and CDR2 YYEKEE (reference sequence). Here the CDR3 DNA reads TGTGCCAGCAGCTTGGCTCCCGGTCTGACCAAAAACATTCAGTACTTC. Translation gives CASSLAPGLTKNIQYF.

CDR3 nucleotide sequence: TGTGCCAGCAGACCGTTGGGCGTCACTGAAGCTTTCTTT. This gives the protein CASRPLGVTEAFF. This chain uses TRBV12-3 or TRBV12-4 with TRBJ1-1; unclear D gene. The CDR3 spans 13 residues. V lost 6 bases and J 4 bases, leaving 12 bases between the germline ends.

The J gene is TRBJ2-7, the V gene TRBV3-1 (or the pseudogene TRBV3-2), with a tentative D call TRBD1 (5 bases). The ends were cut back, 5 bases at V and 4 bases at J, with 15 bases in the middle. Germline CDR1 reads LGHDT; CDR2 reads YNNKEL (reference sequence). This CDR3 contains 14 residues. The DNA of the CDR3 is TGTGCCAGCAGCTTAACAGGCTCCGTTTACGAGCAGTACTTC. As protein: CASSLTGSVYEQYF.

This chain uses TRBV15 with TRBJ2-7; 7 positions agree with TRBD1. CDR1 is LNHNV, CDR2 YYDKDF, per germline (reference sequence). Trimming removed 1 base from V and 4 bases from J; junction bases left unmatched: 10. This CDR3 comprises 16 residues. The CDR3 region has the DNA TGTGCCACCAGCAGAGCCATCGCAGGGGGAGTATACGAGCAGTACTTC. This gives the protein CATSRAIAGGVYEQYF.

CDR3 sequence reads: CASNRPALAGDGYEQFF. DNA for the CDR3: TGTGCCAGCAATCGACCGGCACTAGCGGGAGATGGGTATGAGCAGTTCTTC. The rearrangement uses TRBV5-4 and TRBJ2-1; 11 nucleotides line up with TRBD2. CDR3 length equals 17 residues. The trim removed 6 bases at V and 8 bases at J, leaving 16 bases unmatched. CDR1 and CDR2 (germline): SGHNT, YYREEE (reference sequence).

The chain uses TRBV27 and TRBJ1-2, with 9 bases fitting TRBD1. Germline CDR1 and CDR2: MNHEY and SMNVEV (reference sequence). This CDR3 has 18 amino acids. V was pared by 5 bases and J by 4 bases, with 17 bases of the junction left unmatched. The CDR3 DNA sequence: TGTGCCAGCAGTCTGATTGGGACAGGGAGACCTCGGTCCTATGGCTACACCTTC. Encoded protein: CASSLIGTGRPRSYGYTF.

The gene calls are TRBV2 and TRBJ1-5; D call uncertain. Germline assignment: CDR1 SNHLY and CDR2 FYNNEI. The CDR3 loop spans 13 amino acids. The V end was cut by 3 bases, the J end by 4 bases, with 7 bases between. CDR3 DNA sequence: TGTGCCAGCAGTGATCCGGGGAATCAGCCCCAGCATTTT. This encodes CASSDPGNQPQHF.

V usage is TRBV24-1 and J usage is TRBJ1-1; possible D gene TRBD1, 6 bases. The germline CDR1 and CDR2 sequences are KGHDR and SFDVKD. Trimming took 2 bases from V and 6 from J, leaving 24 bases between them. The CDR3 is made up of 18 amino acids. The CDR3 spells CATSDSPEGGPYSSEAFF. The CDR3 region has the DNA TGTGCCACCAGTGATTCCCCCGAGGGGGGGCCCTACTCCTCTGAAGCTTTCTTT.

V and J are TRBV2 and TRBJ1-6, with 7 bases matching TRBD1. The junction had 2 bases not matched to a gene; V was cut back by 4 bases and J by 5 bases. The CDR3 length is 14 residues. The germline CDR1 and CDR2 sequences are SNHLY and FYNNEI. CDR3 protein: CASSGTGHNSPLHF. CDR3 bases: TGTGCCAGCAGTGGGACAGGCCATAATTCACCCCTCCACTTT.

The chain couples TRBV4-2 to TRBJ2-5; tentatively, D is TRBD1 (5 bases). The V end was cut by 5 bases, the J end by 5 bases, with 15 bases between. This CDR3 is 14 amino acids long. The germline gives CDR1 LGHNA, CDR2 YNFKEQ. The CDR3 DNA sequence: TGTGCCAGCAGCGAAGGCAGGGTGATGGAGACCCAGTACTTC. It translates to CASSEGRVMETQYF.

The chain recombines TRBV3-1 (or the pseudogene TRBV3-2) with TRBJ2-1; 12 nucleotides align to TRBD2. The CDR3 sequence is 15 residues long. Unmatched junction bases numbered 8, after V lost 4 bases and J lost 10 bases. Germline assignment: CDR1 LGHDT and CDR2 YNNKEL (reference sequence). The CDR3 nucleotides are TGTGCCAGCAGCCGTAGGACTAGCGGGGCGGGGGAGCAGTTCTTC. Amino acids: CASSRRTSGAGEQFF.

The J gene is TRBJ2-7, the V gene TRBV3-1 (or the pseudogene TRBV3-2); unclear D gene. Trimming cost V 1 base and J 6 bases, with 13 bases left between them. This CDR3 has 14 amino acids. Germline CDR1 LGHDT, CDR2 YNNKEL (reference sequence). The CDR3 spells CASSQVARAAEQYF. The CDR3, as DNA: TGTGCCAGCAGCCAAGTTGCTAGGGCTGCCGAGCAGTACTTC.

This chain joins TRBV3-1 (or the pseudogene TRBV3-2) and TRBJ1-6; unclear D gene. Germline V gene sequence: CDR1 LGHDT, CDR2 YNNKEL (reference sequence). V shed 1 base and J shed 9 bases, with 10 bases lying between them. The CDR3 is 14 amino acids. This CDR3 reads CASSQGDILSPLHF. In nucleotides, the CDR3 is TGTGCCAGCAGCCAAGGTGACATCCTTTCACCCCTCCACTTT.

Concerning this clone: Other nucleotide sequences from this sample produce the same CDR3. The chain recombines TRBV18 with TRBJ2-5; D gene uncertain. Deletions cut 0 bases from V and 5 bases from J, with 4 bases between. The CDR3 is 12 amino acids. In germline, CDR1 is KGHSH, CDR2 LQKENI. The CDR3 spells CASSPPGETQYF. The CDR3 DNA sequence: TGTGCCAGCTCACCACCCGGCGAGACCCAGTACTTC.

The V call is TRBV6-5, the J call TRBJ2-7; TRBD2 is a possible D gene (6 bases). The CDR3 is made up of 15 amino acids. V lost 0 bases to trimming and J lost 1 base, with 10 bases between them. Germline CDR1 is MNHEY and CDR2 is SVGAGI. The CDR3 DNA reads TGTGCCAGCAGTTACTCCGGCGGGACGTCCTACGAGCAGTACTTC. Its translation: CASSYSGGTSYEQYF.

J is TRBJ2-7 and V is TRBV29-1; 10 nucleotides align to TRBD1. After removal of 3 bases from V and 6 bases from J, the junction contained 11 bases not matched to a gene. The CDR3 sequence is 15 residues long. The germline CDR1 and CDR2 sequences are SQVTM and ANQGSEA. The CDR3 DNA reads TGCAGCGTTGAGTGGACAGGGGGAAATCCCTCCGAGCAGTACTTC. It is translated as CSVEWTGGNPSEQYF.